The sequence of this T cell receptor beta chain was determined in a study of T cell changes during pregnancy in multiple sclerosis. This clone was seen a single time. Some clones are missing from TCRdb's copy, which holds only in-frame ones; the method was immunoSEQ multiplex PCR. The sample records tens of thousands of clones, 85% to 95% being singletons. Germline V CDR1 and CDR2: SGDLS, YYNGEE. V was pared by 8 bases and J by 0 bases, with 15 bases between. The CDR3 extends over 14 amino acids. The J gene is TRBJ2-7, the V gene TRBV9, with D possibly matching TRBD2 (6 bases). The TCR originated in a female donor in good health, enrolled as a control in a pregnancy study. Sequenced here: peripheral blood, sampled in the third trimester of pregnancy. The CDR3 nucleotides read TGTGCCAGTAACCGGGACGGGAGCTCCTACGAGCAGTACTTC. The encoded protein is CASNRDGSSYEQYF.